This T cell receptor (beta chain) was sequenced during a study of cytomegalovirus exposure and HLA in healthy donors. Germline V gives CDR1 ENHRY, CDR2 SYGVKD. V lost 3 bases and J lost 5, with 16 bases in between. This CDR3 region has 15 residues. Among the donors, all were healthy bone marrow donors. This clone was detected once. The antigen remains unidentified. Primers for the PCR totalled 60 Vbeta and 13 Jbeta. TCRdb's table, derived via immunoSEQ multiplex PCR, lists solely in-frame clones and lacks some. The sample shows about 140,000 clones, approximately 80% of them seen only once. Findings and caveats of the study: An assumption of roughly uniform sequencing depth across donors underlay the presence/absence analyses. An analysis done earlier found most TCR beta V segments productive about 87% or about 30% of the time. Some V segments (TRBV6-2 and TRBV6-3 among them) were excluded as indistinguishable.

The sequencing input was PBMCs. The origin of this receptor is a man aged 30 to 39 in good health and CMV-seronegative. This chain connects TRBV10-3 to TRBJ2-5; possibly TRBD2 for D (6 bases). The CDR3 DNA is TGTGCCATCAGTGACCTCGGAGGGACGAGGGAGACCCAGTACTTC. Translation gives CAISDLGGTRETQYF.